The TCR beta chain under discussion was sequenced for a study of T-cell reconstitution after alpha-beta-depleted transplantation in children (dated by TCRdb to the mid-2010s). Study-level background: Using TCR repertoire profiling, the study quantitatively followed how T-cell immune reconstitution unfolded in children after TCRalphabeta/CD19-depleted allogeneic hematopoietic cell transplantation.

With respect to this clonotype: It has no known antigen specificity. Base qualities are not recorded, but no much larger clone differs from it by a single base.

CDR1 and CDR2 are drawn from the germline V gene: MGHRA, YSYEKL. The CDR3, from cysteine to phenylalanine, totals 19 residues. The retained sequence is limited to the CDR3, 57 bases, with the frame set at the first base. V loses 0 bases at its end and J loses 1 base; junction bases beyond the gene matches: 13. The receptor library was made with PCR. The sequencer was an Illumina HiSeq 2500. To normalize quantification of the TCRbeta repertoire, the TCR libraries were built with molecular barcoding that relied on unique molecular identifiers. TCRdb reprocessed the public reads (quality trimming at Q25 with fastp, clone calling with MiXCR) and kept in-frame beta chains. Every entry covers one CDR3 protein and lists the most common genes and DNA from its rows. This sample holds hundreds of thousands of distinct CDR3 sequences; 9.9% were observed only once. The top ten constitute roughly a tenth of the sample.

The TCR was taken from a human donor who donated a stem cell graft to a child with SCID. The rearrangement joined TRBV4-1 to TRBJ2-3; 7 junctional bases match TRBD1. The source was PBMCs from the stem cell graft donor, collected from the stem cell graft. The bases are TGCGCCAGCAGCCAAGATCTAAGGTCAGGGGGTTCCGGCACAGATACGCAGTATTTT. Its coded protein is CASSQDLRSGGSGTDTQYF.